This is a list of T cell receptor beta chains from one sample in a study of T-cell memory formation after mild COVID-19. TCRdb re-derived calls from the 5' RACE reads in MiXCR, one entry per CDR3 protein. The profile shows 85,000 to 130,000 distinct CDR3 sequences, about an eighth of them singletons. Sequenced sample: PBMCs or a T cell subset sorted from them (not recorded which). The source is an adult woman who had mild COVID-19 (a few samples of this study predate the infection). Cell type and time point are not known. CDR3s include the opening cysteine and the closing phenylalanine or tryptophan. Some rows have no size entry. The others give once, few or many, or a class for an expanded clone.

many,TRBV9,TRBJ2-2,CASSETQGPNTGELFF
NA,TRBV6-2/TRBV6-3,TRBJ2-3,CASSYRPTRGTDTQYF
NA,TRBV6-4,TRBJ2-7,CASSDSPSATYEQYF
NA,TRBV29-1,TRBJ2-5,CSVELAAQETQYF
NA,TRBV27,TRBJ2-7,CASSLVGSAYEQYF
few,TRBV15,TRBJ2-1,CATSREDSHQYNEQFF
few,TRBV4-3,TRBJ2-1,CASSQDRTGVSYNEQFF
NA,TRBV7-3,TRBJ2-2,CASSLPGPTGELFF
NA,TRBV5-1,TRBJ1-1,CASSLTGVAMNTEAFF
few,TRBV19,TRBJ2-1,CASSISRVSGEQFF
NA,TRBV29-1,TRBJ2-7,CSVGGQGVYEQYF
NA,TRBV5-4,TRBJ2-3,CASSLRTSGSTDTQYF
NA,TRBV28,TRBJ2-7,CASSFEGFYEQYF
NA,TRBV5-1,TRBJ1-2,CASSLSNNLLYGYTF
few,TRBV27,TRBJ2-1,CASNEDHPSSYNEQFF
NA,TRBV7-2,TRBJ2-7,CASSHPPGYEQYF
few,TRBV7-9,TRBJ1-2,CASSPVAGQGVDGYTF
NA,TRBV29-1,TRBJ1-1,CSVEGTPESFF
few,TRBV5-5,TRBJ2-7,CASSSTSSYEQYF
NA,TRBV6-2/TRBV6-3,TRBJ2-1,CASSAPGGGTYNEQFF
NA,TRBV11-2,TRBJ2-3,CASRSAWGGPSGTDTQYF
NA,TRBV6-6,TRBJ1-5,CASSYSYWTGREPQHF